This record looks at one T cell receptor (beta chain) sequence and its context. The antigen is not known. Tumor samples were taken before definitive surgery or chemotherapy. The data belong to a study of high-grade serous ovarian cancer treatment subgroups. Only in-frame clones appear in the TCRdb table, and some are missing; sequencing was by immunoSEQ multiplex PCR. The sample yields around 15,000 clones, roughly nine tenths seen once. The germline gives CDR1 WSHSY, CDR2 SAAADI. Trimming removed 6 bases from V and 6 bases from J; junction bases left unmatched: 11. The CDR3 covers 16 residues. Whole-study results and caveats: CDR1 and CDR2 were left unanalyzed; analyses focused on CDR3. Higher neoantigen levels went with greater TCR clonal relatedness. Without spatial data, bulk sequencing limits insight into HGSC tumor diversity. Same-patient tumor repertoires overlapped at about 0.095 to 0.8; different patients barely overlapped.

The source material was tumor tissue. J is TRBJ1-2 and V is TRBV10-2; TRBD1 matches 12 bases. This TCR was sampled from a human donor with high-grade serous ovarian cancer. This CDR3 is CASSRGGQGASDGYTF. The DNA of the CDR3 is TGCGCCAGCAGCAGAGGGGGACAGGGGGCTAGTGATGGCTACACCTTC.